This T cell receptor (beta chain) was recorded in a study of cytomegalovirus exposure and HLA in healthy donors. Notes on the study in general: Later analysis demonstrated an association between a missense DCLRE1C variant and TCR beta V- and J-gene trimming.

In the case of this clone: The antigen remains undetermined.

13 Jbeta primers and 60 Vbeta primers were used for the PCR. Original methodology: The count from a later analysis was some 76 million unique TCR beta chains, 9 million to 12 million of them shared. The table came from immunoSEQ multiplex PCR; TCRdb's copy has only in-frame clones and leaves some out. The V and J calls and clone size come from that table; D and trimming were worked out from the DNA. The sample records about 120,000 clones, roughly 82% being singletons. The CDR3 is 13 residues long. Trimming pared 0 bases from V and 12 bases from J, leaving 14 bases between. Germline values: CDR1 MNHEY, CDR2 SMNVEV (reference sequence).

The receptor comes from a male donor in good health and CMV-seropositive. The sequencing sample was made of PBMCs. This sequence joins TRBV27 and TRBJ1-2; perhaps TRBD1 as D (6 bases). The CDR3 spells CASSLSLGHRHTF. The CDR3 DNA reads TGTGCCAGCAGTTTATCTCTGGGACATAGACACACCTTC.